The 3 T cell receptor beta chains listed next were all sequenced from one sample in a study of shared clonotypes between healthy human individuals. Clones were read by immunoSEQ multiplex PCR, and TCRdb kept only the in-frame ones, dropping some. The data show some 680,000 clones, with roughly 72% seen just once and more than 1.5% held by the top ten. What was sequenced was memory CD4+ T cells sorted from blood. Specified subset: CD45RA-negative fraction. These receptors came from a woman in her thirties in good health.

V usage is TRBV6-1 and J usage is TRBJ1-5; D remains ambiguous. Germline V gene lookup returns CDR1 MNHNS and CDR2 SASEGT. The V gene lost 4 bases and the J gene lost 3 bases, with 10 bases spanning the gap. The CDR3 spans 14 residues. The CDR3 sequence: CASSVFGANQPQHF. The CDR3 DNA sequence: TGTGCCAGCAGTGTATTTGGAGCCAATCAGCCCCAGCATTTT.

J is TRBJ2-3 and V is TRBV1; the table assigns TRBD2, which was not confirmed against the DNA. TRBV1 represents a pseudogene. This CDR3 contains 24 residues. CDR3 amino acids: CTSSRPSGTGGLTSGGLIPDTQYF. The CDR3 DNA reads TGCACCAGCAGCCGACCCTCCGGGACAGGGGGACTTACTAGCGGGGGCCTCATCCCAGATACGCAGTATTTT.

The V gene is TRBV2, the J gene TRBJ2-5, with 11 bases matching TRBD1. The CDR3 consists of 14 residues. Germline-derived CDR1 and CDR2 are SNHLY and FYNNEI. The V and J ends lost 8 bases and 5 bases, in that order; junction bases with no gene match: 7. The CDR3 DNA sequence: TGTGCCAGCGGGGGGGACAGGGGGACCGAGACCCAGTACTTC. Encoded protein: CASGGDRGTETQYF.